Presented here are 17 T cell receptor beta chains from one specimen sequenced in a study of cytomegalovirus exposure and HLA in healthy donors (TCRdb year 2017). The protocol used for the library was the immunoSEQ multiplex PCR assay. A mixture of 60 forward primers for TCR Vbeta segments and 13 reverse primers for TCR Jbeta segments was used in the multiplex PCR. Sourced from immuneACCESS, this table was stored by TCRdb with only in-frame sequences that have V and J called. A share of the clones is absent; for the studies checked, an unresolved V gene accounts for under half, and the remainder has no known explanation. This sample holds 130,000 to 150,000 clones; approximately 80% were observed only once. About 5.6% of the sample belongs to the ten largest clones. What was sequenced was PBMCs. The source is a man aged 30 to 45 in good health and CMV-seropositive.

This sequence joins TRBV19 and TRBJ1-2; D is undetermined. The CDR3 is 14 amino acids. Germline loops: CDR1 LNHDA, CDR2 SQIVND (reference sequence). Trimming stripped 2 bases from V and 4 bases from J, with 11 bases between. The CDR3 here is CASSIRQATYGYTF. The CDR3, as DNA: TGTGCCAGTAGTATAAGGCAGGCGACCTATGGCTACACCTTC.

The chain carries TRBV27 and TRBJ1-2, with unresolved D. The CDR3 sequence is 13 residues long. V was shortened by 5 bases and J by 1 base, with 8 bases between the two germline ends. Germline CDR1 MNHEY, CDR2 SMNVEV (reference sequence). CDR3 sequence: CASSEQINYGYTF. The CDR3 nucleotides read TGTGCCAGCAGTGAACAGATTAACTATGGCTACACCTTC.

The chain employs TRBV18 and TRBJ2-7, with a possible D match to TRBD1 (5 bases). This CDR3 region has 14 residues. Trimming took off 5 bases at V and 0 bases at J, with 11 bases between the two ends. Germline CDR1 KGHSH, CDR2 LQKENI. This CDR3 is CASSARQPSYEQYF. CDR3 DNA sequence: TGTGCCAGCTCAGCTCGACAGCCCTCCTACGAGCAGTACTTC.

This clone appeared once. This rearrangement joins TRBV18 to TRBJ2-2; tentative D call: TRBD1 (5 bases). The CDR3 is made up of 13 amino acids. Germline lookup yields CDR1 KGHSH and CDR2 LQKENI. V was cut by 2 bases and J by 7 bases, with 8 bases left in between. This CDR3 reads CASSPLDIGELFF. The CDR3 DNA reads TGTGCCAGCTCACCATTGGACATCGGGGAGCTGTTTTTT.

This chain uses TRBV19 with TRBJ2-3; D is possibly TRBD1 (6 bases). Germline V gene sequence: CDR1 LNHDA, CDR2 SQIVND (reference sequence). Trimming cost V 2 bases and J 3 bases, with 9 bases left between them. CDR3 size: 14 residues. The chain's CDR3 is CASSITGSTDTQYF. The CDR3 nucleotides are TGTGCCAGTAGTATAACAGGGTCGACAGATACGCAGTATTTT.

CDR3 sequence reads: CATSRAFTSGGRDTQYF. CDR3 nucleotide sequence: TGTGCCACCAGCAGGGCCTTTACTAGCGGGGGAAGGGATACGCAGTATTTT. This rearrangement joins TRBV15 to TRBJ2-3; TRBD2 aligns across 11 bases. This CDR3 contains 17 residues. The junction had 11 bases not matched to a gene; V was cut back by 3 bases and J by 6 bases. Germline CDR1 LNHNV, CDR2 YYDKDF (reference sequence). Together with reference TRBV15 and TRBJ2-3, the CDR3 gives the full variable domain: DAMVIQNPRYQVTQFGKPVTLSCSQTLNHNVMYWYQQKSSQAPKLLFHYYDKDFNNEADTPDNFQSRRPNTSFCFLDIRSPGLGDTAMYLCATSRAFTSGGRDTQYFGPGTRLTVL.

The J gene is TRBJ2-2, the V gene TRBV7-2; possible D gene TRBD2, 5 bases. The V end lost 3 bases, the J end lost 4 bases, and 12 bases lay between the germline ends. The length of the CDR3 is 15 residues. The germline CDR1 and CDR2 sequences are SGHTA and FQGNSA. The CDR3 sequence is CASSFFAAGTGELFF. DNA of the CDR3: TGTGCCAGCAGCTTTTTTGCGGCGGGCACCGGGGAGCTGTTTTTT.

This clone was seen only once. This sequence joins TRBV12-5 and TRBJ1-3, with TRBD1 matching over 10 bases. V was pared by 5 bases and J by 7 bases, with 2 bases of the junction left unmatched. Germline assignment: CDR1 LGHNT and CDR2 FRNRAP. The CDR3 covers 13 residues. The DNA of the CDR3 is TGTGCTAGTGGTCCGGGACAGGGGAACACCATATATTTT. Its protein product is CASGPGQGNTIYF. The whole variable domain, filled in from reference TRBV12-5 and TRBJ1-3, reads DARVTQTPRHKVTEMGQEVTMRCQPILGHNTVFWYRQTMMQGLELLAYFRNRAPLDDSGMPKDRFSAEMPDATLATLKIQPSEPRDSAVYFCASGPGQGNTIYFGEGSWLTVV.

A word on this clone: A read error may account for a junction end that differs from germline. This chain connects TRBV19 to TRBJ2-7, with TRBD1 identical over 8 bases. The CDR3 covers 14 residues. The germline CDR1 and CDR2 sequences are LNHDA and SQIVND (reference sequence). CDR3 DNA sequence: TGTGCCGGTAGTATCGAGACAGGGGCCTACGAGCAGTACTTC. It is translated as CAGSIETGAYEQYF.

J is TRBJ2-3 and V is TRBV19; perhaps TRBD2 as D (5 bases). The CDR3 spans 16 residues. Germline V lookup: CDR1 LNHDA, CDR2 SQIVND (reference sequence). V lost 6 bases, J lost 4 bases, and 20 bases lay in between. CDR3 region: CASSPLRRQISDTQYF. The DNA for the CDR3 is TGTGCCAGTAGCCCCCTACGGAGGCAGATCTCAGATACGCAGTATTTT.

The chain recombines TRBV6-1 with TRBJ1-4, with TRBD1 as a possible D gene (5 bases). Deletions cut 3 bases from V and 10 bases from J, with 15 bases between. CDR3 length equals 14 residues. Looked up from germline, CDR1 is MNHNS and CDR2 is SASEGT. The CDR3 sequence: CASSERPSRGKLFF. The CDR3 nucleotides read TGTGCCAGCAGTGAGAGGCCATCTAGGGGAAAACTGTTTTTT.

The chain uses TRBV5-4 and TRBJ2-4; 12 nucleotides align to TRBD2. Germline CDR1 reads SGHNT; CDR2 reads YYREEE (reference sequence). This CDR3 comprises 16 residues. J was trimmed by 8 bases and V by 0 bases; bases with no gene match: 6. The CDR3 reads CASSLGSSGRAYIQYF. In DNA, the CDR3 is TGTGCCAGCAGCTTGGGGTCTAGCGGGAGGGCCTACATTCAGTACTTC.

The V and J genes are TRBV19 and TRBJ2-5, with D tentatively TRBD1 (5 bases). Trimming removed 6 bases at V and 5 bases at J, with 10 bases between. Germline lookup yields CDR1 LNHDA and CDR2 SQIVND (reference sequence). This CDR3 comprises 12 residues. In nucleotides, the CDR3 is TGTGCCAGTAGACAGGCCGGGGAGACCCAGTACTTC. Its protein is CASRQAGETQYF. Complete variable domain (other parts from reference TRBV19 and TRBJ2-5): DGGITQSPKYLFRKEGQNVTLSCEQNLNHDAMYWYRQDPGQGLRLIYYSQIVNDFQKGDIAEGYSVSREKKESFPLTVTSAQKNPTAFYLCASRQAGETQYFGPGTRLLVL.

This clone was seen a handful of times. V gene TRBV12-5 combines with J gene TRBJ2-7; 7 nucleotides agree with TRBD1. Germline V gives CDR1 LGHNT, CDR2 FRNRAP. The CDR3 has 13 residues. With V trimmed by 1 base and J by 5 bases, 2 bases remained unmatched. For the CDR3, the DNA is TGTGCTAGTGGTTTGGGACAGGGCCACGAGCAGTACTTC. Amino acid sequence: CASGLGQGHEQYF. Variable domain in full (rest from reference TRBV12-5 and TRBJ2-7): DARVTQTPRHKVTEMGQEVTMRCQPILGHNTVFWYRQTMMQGLELLAYFRNRAPLDDSGMPKDRFSAEMPDATLATLKIQPSEPRDSAVYFCASGLGQGHEQYFGPGTRLTVT.

The chain has TRBV6-4 and TRBJ2-1; TRBD2 is a possible D gene (5 bases). The CDR3 loop spans 17 amino acids. Germline V lookup: CDR1 MRHNA, CDR2 SNTAGT. V lost 2 bases and J 0 bases, leaving 14 bases between the germline ends. CDR3 in amino acids: CASSDPGSGSSYNEQFF. CDR3 nucleotides: TGTGCCAGCAGTGACCCGGGGAGCGGCAGCTCCTACAATGAGCAGTTCTTC.

J is TRBJ2-3 and V is TRBV18; 12 bases are a match to TRBD2. Germline V CDR1 and CDR2: KGHSH, LQKENI. The trim removed 4 bases at V and 3 bases at J, leaving 11 bases unmatched. CDR3 length: 18 amino acids. CDR3 region: CASSRPTSGSMRTDTQYF. The CDR3 DNA is TGTGCCAGCTCACGTCCGACTAGCGGGAGTATGCGGACAGATACGCAGTATTTT.

This clone was counted between two and nine times. The chain joins TRBV28 to TRBJ2-5; 13 nucleotides line up with TRBD2. The tail of the sequence fits TRBJ2-7 better, so the J call may be wrong. Germline CDR1 is MDHEN and CDR2 is SYDVKM. This CDR3 comprises 16 residues. The CDR3 sequence: CASSTLRLAGGYEQYF. The CDR3 DNA is TGTGCCAGCAGTACCCTCCGACTAGCGGGAGGATACGAGCAGTACTTC.